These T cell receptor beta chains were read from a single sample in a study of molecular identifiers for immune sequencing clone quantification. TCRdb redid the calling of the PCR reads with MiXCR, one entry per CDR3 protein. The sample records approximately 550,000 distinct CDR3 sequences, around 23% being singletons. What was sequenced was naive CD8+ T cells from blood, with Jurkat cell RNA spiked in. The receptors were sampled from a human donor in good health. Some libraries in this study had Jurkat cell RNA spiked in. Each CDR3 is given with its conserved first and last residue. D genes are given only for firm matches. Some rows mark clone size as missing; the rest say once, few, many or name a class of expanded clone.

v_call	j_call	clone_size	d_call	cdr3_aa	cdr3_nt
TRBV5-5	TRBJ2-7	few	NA	CASSLEGRKIYEQYF	TGTGCCAGCAGCTTGGAGGGCAGAAAGATTTACGAGCAGTACTTC
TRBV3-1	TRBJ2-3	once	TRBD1	CASSWTGVPDAQYF	TGTGCCAGCAGCTGGACAGGGGTACCAGATGCGCAGTATTTT
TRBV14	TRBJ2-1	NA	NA	CASSPPTRIYEQFF	TGTGCCAGCAGCCCCCCGACTAGGATCTATGAGCAGTTCTTC
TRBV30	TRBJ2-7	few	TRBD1	CAWTAGTGDYEQYF	TGTGCCTGGACGGCGGGGACAGGGGATTACGAGCAGTACTTC
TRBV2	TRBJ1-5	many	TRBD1	CASSLTDRGGQPQHF	TGTGCCAGCAGCCTAACGGACAGGGGCGGACAGCCCCAGCATTTT
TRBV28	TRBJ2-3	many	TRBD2	CASRIAGASTDTQYF	TGTGCCAGCAGGATAGCGGGAGCGAGCACAGATACGCAGTATTTT
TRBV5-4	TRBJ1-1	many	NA	CASTTPGAYTEAFF	TGTGCCAGCACCACCCCGGGGGCCTACACTGAAGCTTTCTTT
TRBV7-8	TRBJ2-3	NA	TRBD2	CASSYRPDLRGLAGGPGGEDTQYF	TGTGCCAGCAGCTACAGACCCGATCTAAGGGGACTAGCGGGGGGGCCTGGAGGGGAAGATACGCAGTATTTT
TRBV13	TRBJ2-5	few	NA	CASSLGSAGETQYF	TGTGCCAGCAGCTTAGGGTCGGCGGGGGAGACCCAGTACTTC
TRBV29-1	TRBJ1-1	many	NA	CSVEDNRGEAFF	TGCAGCGTTGAGGACAATAGAGGGGAAGCTTTCTTT
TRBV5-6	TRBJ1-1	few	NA	CASSLTAGIAFF	TGTGCCAGCAGCTTGACAGCCGGGATAGCTTTCTTT
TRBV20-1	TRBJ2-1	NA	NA	CSARARDSVWNEQFF	TGCAGTGCTAGAGCACGAGACAGTGTTTGGAATGAGCAGTTCTTC
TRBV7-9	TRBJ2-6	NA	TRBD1	CASSLVRTGAYSGANVLTF	TGTGCCAGCAGCTTAGTTCGTACAGGGGCTTACTCTGGGGCCAACGTCCTGACTTTC
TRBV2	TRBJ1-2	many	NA	CASSENDRRYGYTF	TGTGCCAGCAGTGAAAATGACAGGCGCTATGGCTACACCTTC
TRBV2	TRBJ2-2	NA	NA	CASSPFIGRNTGELFF	TGTGCCAGCAGTCCCTTCATAGGTCGCAACACCGGGGAGCTGTTTTTT
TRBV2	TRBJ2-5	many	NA	CASSEVVTGYQETQYF	TGTGCCAGCAGTGAAGTTGTTACAGGGTACCAAGAGACCCAGTACTTC
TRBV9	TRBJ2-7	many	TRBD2	CASSSTGTSVFYEQYF	TGTGCCAGCAGCTCGACCGGGACTAGCGTTTTCTACGAGCAGTACTTC
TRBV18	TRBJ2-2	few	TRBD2	CASSPPTSGTSGELFF	TGTGCCAGCTCACCACCGACTAGCGGCACGTCCGGGGAGCTGTTTTTT
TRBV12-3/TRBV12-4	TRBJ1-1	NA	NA	CASSLAWPVAGTEAFF	TGTGCCAGCAGTTTAGCGTGGCCAGTGGCAGGGACTGAAGCTTTCTTT
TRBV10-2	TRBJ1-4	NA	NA	CASSRQLNEKLFF	TGCGCCAGCAGTCGCCAACTTAATGAAAAACTGTTTTTT
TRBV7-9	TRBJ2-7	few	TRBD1	CASSITGTGGHEQYF	TGTGCCAGCAGCATAACCGGGACAGGGGGTCACGAGCAGTACTTC
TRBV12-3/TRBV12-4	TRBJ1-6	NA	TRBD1	CASSGQGGNSPLHF	TGTGCCAGCAGTGGACAGGGGGGTAATTCACCCCTCCACTTT
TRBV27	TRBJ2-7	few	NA	CASSPRGHLREQYF	TGTGCCAGCAGTCCACGTGGACACCTGCGCGAGCAGTACTTC
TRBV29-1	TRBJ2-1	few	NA	CSVEERVTYNEQFF	TGCAGCGTTGAAGAAAGGGTCACCTACAATGAGCAGTTCTTC
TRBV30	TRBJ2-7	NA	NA	CAWSVGTARYEQYF	TGTGCCTGGAGTGTAGGCACGGCCAGGTACGAGCAGTACTTC
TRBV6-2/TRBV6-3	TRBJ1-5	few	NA	CASSDWNRGQPQHF	TGTGCCAGCAGTGACTGGAACCGAGGTCAGCCCCAGCATTTT
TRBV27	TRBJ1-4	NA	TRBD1	CASSLQPGGTNEKLFF	TGTGCCAGCAGCCTGCAGCCAGGGGGGACTAATGAAAAACTGTTTTTT
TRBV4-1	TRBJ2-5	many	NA	CASSQVGIQETQYF	TGCGCCAGCAGCCAAGTCGGCATCCAAGAGACCCAGTACTTC
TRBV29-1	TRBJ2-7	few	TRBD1	CSVWDRAYEQYF	TGCAGCGTCTGGGACAGAGCCTACGAGCAGTACTTC
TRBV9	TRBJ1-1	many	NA	CASSPPLARPTEAFF	TGTGCCAGCAGCCCACCTCTCGCCAGGCCCACTGAAGCTTTCTTT
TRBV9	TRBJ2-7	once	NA	CASSPDGGSPYDQNF	TGTGCCAGCAGCCCGGATGGGGGGAGTCCCTACGACCAGAACTTC
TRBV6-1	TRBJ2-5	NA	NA	CASSDQGWQETRYF	TGTGCCAGCAGTGACCAGGGCTGGCAAGAGACCCGGTACTTC
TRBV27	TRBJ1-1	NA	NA	CASSLSGLGAEAFF	TGTGCCAGCAGTTTATCGGGCCTGGGAGCTGAAGCTTTCTTT
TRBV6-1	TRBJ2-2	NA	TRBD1	CASSEALDRVRYTGELFF	TGTGCCAGCAGTGAAGCTCTGGACAGGGTGAGGTACACCGGGGAGCTGTTTTTT